The rows below give T cell receptor beta chains drawn from one sample of a study of CD8+CD57+ T cells in acquired aplastic anemia. In TCRdb, the reads were re-called with MiXCR into one record per CDR3 protein. The sample gives tens of thousands of distinct CDR3 sequences, more than 40% of which show up once; 66% is in the top ten. Sequenced: sorted CD4+, CD8+, or CD8+CD57+ T cells (not recorded which) from PBMCs. These receptors came from a human donor in good health, serving as a control. Both conserved end residues are part of each CDR3.

>TRBV5-5|TRBJ1-2
CASSWTGGDGYTF
>TRBV9|TRBJ1-3
CASSVGGGSGNTIYF
>TRBV19|TRBJ2-7
CASSRDRSSYEQYF
>TRBV6-1|TRBJ2-7
CASARDTYEQYF
>TRBV20-1|TRBJ2-1
CSARQVGYNEQFF
>TRBV10-2|TRBJ2-1
CASSQDSSAANEQFF
>TRBV25-1|TRBJ1-2
CASSSLQGGYGYTF
>TRBV10-3|TRBJ2-3
CAISEGGGSTDTQYF
>TRBV15|TRBJ1-2
CATSRERGGGGYTF
>TRBV15|TRBJ2-7
CATSRTLGDGYEQYF
>TRBV9|TRBJ1-1
CASSEGGGQTNTEAFF
>TRBV6-1|TRBJ1-5
CASSPTEVGGSQPQHF
>TRBV20-1|TRBJ2-7
CSASPDRLDYEQYF
>TRBV19|TRBJ2-3
CASSWASGTDTQYF
>TRBV19|TRBJ2-7
CASSPGLEQYF
>TRBV7-9|TRBJ2-7
CASSTGQESSYEQYF
>TRBV12-3/TRBV12-4|TRBJ2-1
CASSARQGTYNEQFF
>TRBV2|TRBJ2-7
CASTGTAYEQYF
>TRBV12-3/TRBV12-4|TRBJ1-1
CASSLGLGGNEAFF
>TRBV7-9|TRBJ2-7
CASIGTSGTYEQYF
>TRBV6-6|TRBJ2-1
CASSQETSYNEQFF
>TRBV30|TRBJ2-7
CAWSGGGPYEQYF
>TRBV7-9|TRBJ2-7
CASSLVSTEQYF
>TRBV15|TRBJ1-1
CATSRDGTGTEAFF
>TRBV29-1|TRBJ2-5
CSVAWASQGETQYF
>TRBV27|TRBJ2-1
CASSPRLAIYEQFF
>TRBV20-1|TRBJ2-7
CSASVQGVSPYEQYF
>TRBV4-2|TRBJ2-2
CASSQNPGTGVGELFF
>TRBV9|TRBJ1-2
CASSLTADYGYTF